The present TCR beta chain was sequenced within a study of T cells after yellow fever vaccination. This clonotype was counted between two and nine times. Its antigen is unknown. Germline V gives CDR1 SGHTA, CDR2 FQGNSA. The V and J ends lost 1 base and 1 base respectively, with 13 bases between them. The CDR3 covers 16 residues. TCRdb re-called the 5' RACE reads with MiXCR, one entry per CDR3 protein. The table lists 400,000 or so distinct CDR3 sequences, under 20% of them singletons, with around 17% in the top ten. Study results and caveats: Shared CD4/CD8 clonotypes were a small share, likely from convergent recombination.

This specimen was PBMCs, taken before the yellow fever booster vaccination. This sequence was found in a man younger than 35 who received the YFV17D yellow fever vaccine. The chain recombines TRBV7-2 with TRBJ2-5; D remains ambiguous. The CDR3 sequence: CASSLVVRIVQETQYF. In DNA form, the CDR3 reads TGTGCCAGCAGCTTAGTGGTTCGGATAGTCCAAGAGACCCAGTACTTC. The variable domain in full, completed from reference TRBV7-2 and TRBJ2-5, reads GAGVSQSPSNKVTEKGKDVELRCDPISGHTALYWYRQSLGQGLEFLIYFQGNSAPDKSGLPSDRFSAERTGGSVSTLTIQRTQQEDSAVYLCASSLVVRIVQETQYFGPGTRLLVL.